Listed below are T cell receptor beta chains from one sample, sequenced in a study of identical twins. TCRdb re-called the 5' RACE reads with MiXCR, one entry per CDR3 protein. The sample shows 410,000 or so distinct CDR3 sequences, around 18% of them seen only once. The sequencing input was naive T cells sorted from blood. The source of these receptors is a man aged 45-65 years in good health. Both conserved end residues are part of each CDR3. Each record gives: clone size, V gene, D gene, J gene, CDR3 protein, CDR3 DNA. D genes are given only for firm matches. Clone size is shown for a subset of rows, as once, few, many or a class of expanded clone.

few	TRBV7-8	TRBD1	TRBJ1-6	CASRPGTGDSPLHF	TGTGCCAGCAGGCCCGGGACAGGGGATTCACCCCTCCACTTT
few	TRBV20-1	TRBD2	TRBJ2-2	CSARSLAGTNTGELFF	TGCAGTGCTAGATCCCTAGCGGGAACGAACACCGGGGAGCTGTTTTTT
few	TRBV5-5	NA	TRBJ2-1	CASSFLSGSSYNEQFF	TGTGCCAGCAGCTTTTTGTCGGGGAGCTCCTACAATGAGCAGTTCTTC
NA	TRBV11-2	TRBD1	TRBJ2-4	CASSRVRGRHIQYF	TGTGCCAGCAGCAGGGTCAGGGGGAGACACATTCAGTACTTC
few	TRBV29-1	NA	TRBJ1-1	CSVSLNTEAFF	TGCAGCGTGAGTTTGAACACTGAAGCTTTCTTT
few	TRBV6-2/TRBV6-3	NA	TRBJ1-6	CASTVRAYNSPLHF	TGTGCCAGCACCGTCCGGGCGTATAATTCACCCCTCCACTTT
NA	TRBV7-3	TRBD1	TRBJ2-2	CASSVDRDTSGELFF	TGTGCCAGCAGCGTAGACAGGGATACCTCCGGGGAGCTGTTTTTT
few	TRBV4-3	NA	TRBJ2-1	CASSQAKAPSSYNEQFF	TGCGCCAGCAGCCAGGCCAAAGCTCCGAGCTCCTACAATGAGCAGTTCTTC
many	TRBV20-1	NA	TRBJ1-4	CSAQKPGADEKLFF	TGCAGTGCCCAGAAGCCAGGGGCCGATGAAAAACTGTTTTTT
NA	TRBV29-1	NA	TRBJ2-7	CSVLGYVSYEQYF	TGCAGCGTTCTGGGATACGTCTCCTACGAGCAGTACTTC
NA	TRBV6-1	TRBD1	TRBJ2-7	CASRRRDREAYEQYF	TGTGCCAGCAGGAGAAGGGACAGGGAGGCCTACGAGCAGTACTTC
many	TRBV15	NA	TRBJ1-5	CATSSFFGNQPQHF	TGTGCCACCAGTTCCTTTTTTGGCAATCAGCCCCAGCATTTT
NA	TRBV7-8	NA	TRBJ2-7	CASSLGLILVAGEQYF	TGTGCCAGCAGCTTAGGCCTCATCCTGGTAGCCGGGGAGCAGTACTTC
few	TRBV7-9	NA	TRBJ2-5	CASSVRVGETQYF	TGTGCCAGCAGCGTCAGGGTCGGAGAGACCCAGTACTTC
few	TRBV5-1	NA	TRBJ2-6	CASSLNQGLSSGANVLTF	TGCGCCAGCAGCTTGAATCAGGGATTAAGCTCTGGGGCCAACGTCCTGACTTTC
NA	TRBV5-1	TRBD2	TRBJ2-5	CASSRLPREGGRSETQYF	TGCGCCAGCAGCCGCCTTCCGAGGGAGGGCGGGAGGTCGGAGACCCAGTACTTC
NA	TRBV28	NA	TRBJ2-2	CASSLNPWTGELFF	TGTGCCAGCAGTTTGAACCCATGGACCGGGGAGCTGTTTTTT
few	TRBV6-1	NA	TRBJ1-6	CASQDAYRSSYNSPLHF	TGTGCCAGCCAGGACGCGTACCGGAGCTCCTATAATTCACCCCTCCACTTT
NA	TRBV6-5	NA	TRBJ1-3	CASSQNGNTIYF	TGTGCCAGCAGTCAGAATGGAAACACCATATATTTT
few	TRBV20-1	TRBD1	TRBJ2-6	CSARPRTGGISGANVLTF	TGCAGTGCTAGACCTAGGACAGGGGGCATCTCTGGGGCCAACGTCCTGACTTTC
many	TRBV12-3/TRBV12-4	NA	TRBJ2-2	CASSFEGAGELFF	TGTGCCAGCAGTTTCGAGGGGGCCGGGGAGCTGTTTTTT
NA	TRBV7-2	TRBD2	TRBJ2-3	CASSVRLAGTDTQYF	TGTGCCAGCAGCGTCAGACTAGCGGGCACAGATACGCAGTATTTT
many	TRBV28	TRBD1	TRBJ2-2	CASSFHGTGLTGELFF	TGTGCCAGCAGTTTTCACGGGACAGGGTTAACCGGGGAGCTGTTTTTT
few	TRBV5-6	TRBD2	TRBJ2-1	CASSLGGLAALRAQFF	TGTGCCAGCAGCTTGGGGGGACTAGCGGCCCTAAGGGCGCAGTTCTTC
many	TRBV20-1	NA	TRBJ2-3	CSAAGTTDTQYF	TGCAGTGCTGCCGGGACTACAGATACGCAGTATTTT
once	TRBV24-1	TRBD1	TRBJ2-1	CATSDFSGTGSYNEQFF	TGTGCCACCAGTGATTTCTCCGGGACAGGGTCCTACAATGAGCAGTTCTTC
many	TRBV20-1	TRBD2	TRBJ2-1	CSASPTSGANEQFF	TGCAGTGCTAGCCCGACTAGCGGAGCAAATGAGCAGTTCTTC
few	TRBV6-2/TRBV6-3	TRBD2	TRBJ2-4	CASRMAGGAKNIQYF	TGTGCCAGCAGGATGGCGGGAGGAGCCAAAAACATTCAGTACTTC
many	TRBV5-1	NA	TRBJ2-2	CASRNRQGSNTGELFF	TGCGCCAGCAGAAACCGGCAGGGGTCGAACACCGGGGAGCTGTTTTTT
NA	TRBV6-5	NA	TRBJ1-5	CASSYDRSNQPQHF	TGTGCCAGCAGTTACGACAGGAGCAATCAGCCCCAGCATTTT